Each of the 23 T cell receptor beta chains below was sequenced from the same sample in a study of cytomegalovirus exposure and HLA in healthy donors. PCR employed 60 Vbeta and 13 Jbeta primers. Sequencing was performed with immunoSEQ multiplex PCR; in TCRdb, only in-frame clones are kept and a portion is missing. The data hold over 150,000 clones, with roughly three quarters observed a single time. Source material: PBMCs. These receptors came from a man between 18 and 29 years old in good health and CMV-seropositive.

The rearrangement links TRBV25-1 to TRBJ2-7; 13 bases are a match to TRBD2. This CDR3 region has 15 residues. V shed 3 bases, J shed 6 bases, and the junction held 5 bases outside the gene matches. CDR1 and CDR2 (germline): MGHDK, SYGVNS. DNA for the CDR3: TGTGCCAGCAGTGATTGGACTAGCGGGAGTGTCGAGCAGTACTTC. It is translated as CASSDWTSGSVEQYF.

The table lists this clone with a few counts. This rearrangement joins TRBV6-1 to TRBJ1-6; D remains ambiguous. This CDR3 region has 13 residues. The ends were cut back, 7 bases at V and 5 bases at J, with 9 bases in the middle. Germline V gives CDR1 MNHNS, CDR2 SASEGT. CDR3 in amino acids: CASKEGNNSPLHF. The CDR3 DNA reads TGTGCCAGCAAGGAGGGAAATAATTCACCCCTCCACTTT.

This clone is a singleton in its sample. The chain has TRBV7-9 and TRBJ2-7; D uncertain. CDR3 length: 14 residues. Germline loops: CDR1 SEHNR, CDR2 FQNEAQ (reference sequence). Trimming shortened V by 3 bases and J by 3 bases, and 12 bases separated the two germline ends. CDR3 sequence: CASSFTATSYEQYF. CDR3 nucleotide sequence: TGTGCCAGCAGCTTTACAGCTACGAGCTACGAGCAGTACTTC.

This clone was observed a handful of times. The gene calls are TRBV2 and TRBJ2-1; a weak D match, TRBD1 (6 bases). The V end lost 10 bases, the J end lost 4 bases, and 20 bases lay between the germline ends. CDR3 length: 15 amino acids. CDR1 SNHLY and CDR2 FYNNEI come from the germline V gene. The chain's CDR3 is CATKGERMRYNEQFF. CDR3 coding DNA: TGTGCCACCAAGGGGGAGAGGATGCGATACAATGAGCAGTTCTTC.

The chain uses TRBV21-1 and TRBJ2-2; TRBD2 is taken as the D call from the table, unchecked against the DNA. TRBV21-1 is a pseudogene. CDR3 size: 16 residues. The CDR3 region has the DNA TGTGCCAGCAGCAAATTACGGGAGAAAGGCGCCGGGGAGCTGTTTTTT. Protein sequence: CASSKLREKGAGELFF.

The V call is TRBV6-5, the J call TRBJ1-3, with 11 bases that match TRBD1. Germline values: CDR1 MNHEY, CDR2 SVGAGI. The CDR3 runs 14 residues. The J segment lost 2 bases and the V segment lost 6 bases, leaving 0 bases of the junction unmatched. Written as DNA, the CDR3 is TGTGCCAGCAGGGGACAGGGGGCTGGAAACACCATATATTTT. Translating it yields CASRGQGAGNTIYF.

This chain connects TRBV7-2 to TRBJ2-1; 7 bases line up with TRBD2. Germline trimming cut 5 bases from V and 3 bases from J; bases unmatched to any gene: 7. In germline, CDR1 is SGHTA, CDR2 FQGNSA. The CDR3 extends over 15 amino acids. The CDR3 protein is CASSLTGTNYNEQFF. The CDR3 coding sequence is TGTGCCAGCAGCCTAACCGGGACTAACTACAATGAGCAGTTCTTC. The variable domain in full, completed from reference TRBV7-2 and TRBJ2-1, reads GAGVSQSPSNKVTEKGKDVELRCDPISGHTALYWYRQSLGQGLEFLIYFQGNSAPDKSGLPSDRFSAERTGGSVSTLTIQRTQQEDSAVYLCASSLTGTNYNEQFFGPGTRLTVL.

Only a few counts were recorded for this clone. The chain joins TRBV11-3 to TRBJ1-1; no reliable D call. Germline loops: CDR1 SGHNT, CDR2 YENEEA. V shed 5 bases and J shed 5 bases, with 12 bases lying between them. CDR3 length: 13 amino acids. The CDR3 nucleotides are TGTGCCAGCAGCGCCCAGACGGGGACTGAAGCTTTCTTT. Translation: CASSAQTGTEAFF.

This chain connects TRBV5-4 to TRBJ2-7, with 7 bases fitting TRBD2. The CDR3 is 15 residues long. CDR1 SGHNT and CDR2 YYREEE come from the germline V gene (reference sequence). Losses at the gene ends were 3 bases for V and 5 bases for J; bases not matched to a gene: 11. The CDR3 region has the DNA TGTGCCAGCAGCTGGGACGCGGGACGGGGGGACGAGCAGTACTTC. It is translated as CASSWDAGRGDEQYF.

The genes are TRBV5-4 and TRBJ1-1; a weak D match, TRBD1 (6 bases). Germline assignment: CDR1 SGHNT and CDR2 YYREEE (reference sequence). Trimming took 5 bases from V and 3 from J, leaving 11 bases between them. The CDR3 spans 13 residues. The DNA of the CDR3 is TGTGCCAGCAGGCGGGGGGCGGACACTGAAGCTTTCTTT. Translating it yields CASRRGADTEAFF.

The chain's CDR3 is CASRGLTPTDQYF. The CDR3 coding sequence is TGTGCCAGCAGGGGTCTCACCCCCACAGACCAGTACTTC. V gene TRBV6-1 combines with J gene TRBJ2-5; D not certain. The CDR3 totals 13 residues. V dropped 6 bases and J dropped 10 bases, with 18 bases sitting between them. The germline gives CDR1 MNHNS, CDR2 SASEGT.

The chain joins TRBV5-1 to TRBJ2-1, with 8 nucleotides matching TRBD2. The CDR3 sequence is 16 residues long. The germline gives CDR1 SGHRS, CDR2 YFSETQ. Trimming removed 1 base from V and 5 bases from J; junction bases left unmatched: 8. Here the CDR3 reads CASSLRPGGNNNEQFF. Here the CDR3 DNA reads TGCGCCAGCAGCTTGAGACCGGGAGGGAATAACAATGAGCAGTTCTTC. Complete variable domain (other parts from reference TRBV5-1 and TRBJ2-1): KAGVTQTPRYLIKTRGQQVTLSCSPISGHRSVSWYQQTPGQGLQFLFEYFSETQRNKGNFPGRFSGRQFSNSRSEMNVSTLELGDSALYLCASSLRPGGNNNEQFFGPGTRLTVL.

The chain links TRBV6-5 to TRBJ2-3; 9 nucleotides match TRBD1. This CDR3 is built from 15 residues. V was clipped by 1 base and J by 5 bases; unmatched bases: 4. Germline CDR1 and CDR2: MNHEY and SVGAGI. The CDR3 DNA reads TGTGCCAGCAGTTACTACGGACAGGGGATAGATACGCAGTATTTT. The encoded protein is CASSYYGQGIDTQYF.

This clone was recorded once. The V gene is TRBV7-9, the J gene TRBJ2-7; TRBD2 might be the D (6 bases). The CDR3 totals 17 residues. The germline CDR1 and CDR2 sequences are SEHNR and FQNEAQ (reference sequence). V was cut by 1 base and J by 3 bases, with 19 bases left in between. In nucleotides, the CDR3 is TGTGCCAGCAGCTTAGTATTGTCTCGGGAGTGGGGCTACGAGCAGTACTTC. Protein: CASSLVLSREWGYEQYF. The entire variable domain, with the rest obtained from reference TRBV7-9 and TRBJ2-7, is as follows: DTGVSQNPRHKITKRGQNVTFRCDPISEHNRLYWYRQTLGQGPEFLTYFQNEAQLEKSRLLSDRFSAERPKGSFSTLEIQRTEQGDSAMYLCASSLVLSREWGYEQYFGPGTRLTVT.

The chain carries TRBV5-4 and TRBJ2-3; a possible D gene is TRBD2 (6 bases). The V end was cut by 4 bases, the J end by 4 bases, with 16 bases between. This CDR3 has 15 residues. Germline loops: CDR1 SGHNT, CDR2 YYREEE (reference sequence). CDR3 loop: CASSPPRGSADTQYF. CDR3 in DNA: TGTGCCAGCAGCCCGCCTCGGGGGAGTGCAGATACGCAGTATTTT. Full variable domain (rest looked up from reference TRBV5-4 and TRBJ2-3): ETGVTQSPTHLIKTRGQQVTLRCSSQSGHNTVSWYQQALGQGPQFIFQYYREEENGRGNFPPRFSGLQFPNYSSELNVNALELDDSALYLCASSPPRGSADTQYFGPGTRLTVL.

The J gene is TRBJ2-5, the V gene TRBV6-5; no clear D gene. Germline-derived CDR1 and CDR2 are MNHEY and SVGAGI. V was pared by 0 bases and J by 5 bases, with 16 bases between. The CDR3 sequence is 16 residues long. CDR3 region: CASSYSHLSRKETQYF. CDR3 DNA: TGTGCCAGCAGTTACTCGCATCTGTCGAGAAAGGAGACCCAGTACTTC.

The chain employs TRBV7-9 and TRBJ2-5; 13 bases map to TRBD2. Looked up from germline, CDR1 is SEHNR and CDR2 is FQNEAQ (reference sequence). The CDR3 runs 16 residues. With 5 bases clipped from V and 1 base from J, the junction kept 4 bases outside the gene matches. The CDR3 DNA is TGTGCCAGCAGCGGTACTAGCGGGAGGGTCCAAGAGACCCAGTACTTC. Amino acids: CASSGTSGRVQETQYF.

This clone was found a few times. DNA of the CDR3: TGTGCCAGCAGTTACGGCGGCCTACCCCTCCACTTT. This sequence encodes CASSYGGLPLHF. The chain is built from TRBV6-6 and TRBJ1-6; D remains unclear. Germline V gives CDR1 MNHNY, CDR2 SVGAGI (reference sequence). The CDR3 consists of 12 residues. V was pared by 2 bases and J by 12 bases, with 8 bases between.

The chain links TRBV6-4 to TRBJ2-3; possible D gene TRBD2, 6 bases. The CDR3 sequence is 13 residues long. Germline CDR1 MRHNA, CDR2 SNTAGT. V lost 6 bases and J 4 bases, leaving 11 bases between the germline ends. This chain's CDR3 is CASSRERADTQYF. CDR3 sequence (DNA): TGTGCCAGCAGCCGGGAGAGGGCAGATACGCAGTATTTT.

This clone was seen only a few times. The rearrangement uses TRBV25-1 and TRBJ1-5; D might be TRBD1 (6 bases). The germline V gene has CDR1 MGHDK and CDR2 SYGVNS. The ends were cut back, 5 bases at V and 0 bases at J, with 14 bases in the middle. The CDR3 is 16 residues long. CDR3 DNA: TGTGCCAGCAGTCCCCGGGACACCTATAGCAATCAGCCCCAGCATTTT. Translation: CASSPRDTYSNQPQHF.

Note on this clone: The sample has other DNA sequences that encode this CDR3 too. The chain has TRBV5-1 and TRBJ2-1; D might be TRBD1 (5 bases). Germline V gene lookup returns CDR1 SGHRS and CDR2 YFSETQ. The CDR3 sequence is 14 residues long. V gave up 0 bases and J gave up 3 bases, with 7 bases separating them. The CDR3, as DNA: TGCGCCAGCAGCTTGGGGCAGGGCTACAATGAGCAGTTCTTC. Protein sequence: CASSLGQGYNEQFF.

This clone has a handful of counts. The chain is built from TRBV10-2 and TRBJ2-5; 9 bases agree with TRBD1. Germline V gene sequence: CDR1 WSHSY, CDR2 SAAADI. V lost 4 bases, J lost 4 bases, and 4 bases stayed unmatched. The CDR3 loop spans 14 amino acids. CDR3 protein: CASSGQGVPETQYF. CDR3 bases: TGCGCCAGCAGTGGACAGGGGGTCCCAGAGACCCAGTACTTC.

This chain joins TRBV29-1 and TRBJ1-1; 7 nucleotides align to TRBD1. The ends lost 3 bases at V and 6 bases at J; junction bases unmatched: 4. From germline, CDR1 is SQVTM and CDR2 ANQGSEA. This CDR3 is 12 amino acids long. CDR3 in amino acids: CSVERRGPEAFF. As DNA, the CDR3 is TGCAGCGTTGAGAGAAGGGGGCCTGAAGCTTTCTTT.